Following are 13 T cell receptor beta chains from one sample sequenced in a study of radiotherapy plus CTLA-4 blockade in lung cancer. Assay: immunoSEQ multiplex PCR; the TCRdb copy retains only in-frame clones and omits some. The table lists under 95,000 clones, 78% of them singletons. The sample consisted of peripheral blood, taken from a patient treated with radiotherapy plus ipilimumab. These receptors all stem from a human donor with non-small cell lung cancer whose response to radiotherapy plus ipilimumab could not be evaluated. Some clones in this sample may be carry-over from other donors' samples.

The chain uses TRBV4-3 and TRBJ2-1, with 9 nucleotides matching TRBD2. This CDR3 has 16 amino acids. Germline-derived CDR1 and CDR2 are LGHNA and YSLEER. With V trimmed by 0 bases and J by 4 bases, 4 bases remained unmatched. CDR3 nucleotides: TGCGCCAGCAGCCAAGATACGGCGGGGGGGTACAATGAGCAGTTCTTC. Translation gives CASSQDTAGGYNEQFF.

The genes are TRBV4-1 and TRBJ2-7, with D maybe TRBD2 (5 bases). The V end lost 2 bases, the J end lost 3 bases, and 11 bases lay between the germline ends. The germline V gene has CDR1 MGHRA and CDR2 YSYEKL. This CDR3 has 14 amino acids. The CDR3 is CASSQRDLGYEQYF. DNA of the CDR3: TGCGCCAGCAGCCAACGGGATTTGGGCTACGAGCAGTACTTC.

The rearrangement uses TRBV28 and TRBJ1-2, with D possibly being TRBD1 (5 bases). Germline assignment: CDR1 MDHEN and CDR2 SYDVKM. Trimming shortened V by 3 bases and J by 4 bases, and 9 bases separated the two germline ends. The CDR3 totals 13 residues. The CDR3 bases are TGTGCCAGCAGTTTCGGGGGGGGCTATGGCTACACCTTC. Its translation: CASSFGGGYGYTF.

The chain uses TRBV27 and TRBJ1-6; D perhaps matches TRBD1 (5 bases). This CDR3 has 15 residues. The V end was cut by 5 bases, the J end by 4 bases, with 12 bases between. From germline, CDR1 is MNHEY and CDR2 SMNVEV (reference sequence). The CDR3 loop is CASSGVRAYNSPLHF. CDR3 nucleotides: TGTGCCAGCAGTGGGGTCAGGGCGTATAATTCACCCCTCCACTTT.

The rearrangement joins TRBV27 to TRBJ2-6; no clear D. The CDR3 has 14 residues. Germline values: CDR1 MNHEY, CDR2 SMNVEV (reference sequence). Trimming removed 5 bases from V and 0 bases from J, with 5 bases in between. CDR3 DNA: TGTGCCAGCAGTGTCCGCTCTGGGGCCAACGTCCTGACTTTC. Translation: CASSVRSGANVLTF.

The chain has TRBV28 and TRBJ2-6, with D unresolved. With 3 bases removed from V and 3 bases from J, the gap between germline ends came to 6 bases. Looked up from germline, CDR1 is MDHEN and CDR2 is SYDVKM. The CDR3 spans 14 residues. This chain's CDR3 is CASSFVLGANVLTF. The CDR3 DNA reads TGTGCCAGCAGTTTTGTACTTGGGGCCAACGTCCTGACTTTC.

The chain combines TRBV5-1 with TRBJ2-1; 12 bases map to TRBD1. Germline CDR1 and CDR2: SGHRS and YFSETQ. CDR3 length equals 17 residues. V shed 1 base, J shed 9 bases, and the junction held 11 bases outside the gene matches. The CDR3 loop reads CASSLLAGTGGHREQFF. The CDR3 DNA reads as TGCGCCAGCAGCTTGCTGGCCGGGACAGGGGGCCATCGTGAGCAGTTCTTC.

This chain's CDR3 is CASGPRGGAKGYTF. In nucleotides, the CDR3 is TGTGCCAGCGGTCCTAGGGGGGGCGCGAAGGGCTACACCTTC. The chain is built from TRBV7-2 and TRBJ1-2; D may be TRBD1 (6 bases). This CDR3 has 14 residues. The V end lost 8 bases, the J end lost 8 bases, and 21 bases lay between the germline ends. Germline loops: CDR1 SGHTA, CDR2 FQGNSA.

The rearrangement uses TRBV6-1 and TRBJ2-7; 7 bases align to TRBD1. The CDR3 contains 13 residues. Germline lookup yields CDR1 MNHNS and CDR2 SASEGT. The V gene end was trimmed by 4 bases and the J gene end by 7 bases; junction bases not matched to a gene: 7. The CDR3 DNA is TGTGCCAGCAGTGCCGACAGGGTTGGAGAGCAGTACTTC. It translates to CASSADRVGEQYF.

The chain carries TRBV7-6 and TRBJ2-5, with 9 positions matching TRBD1. V was pared by 5 bases and J by 5 bases, with 9 bases of the junction left unmatched. Germline V gene lookup returns CDR1 SGHVS and CDR2 FNYEAQ. The length of the CDR3 is 15 residues. In nucleotides, the CDR3 is TGTGCCAGCAGCCTAAGACAGGGGGTCGAGGAGACCCAGTACTTC. Translated, it gives CASSLRQGVEETQYF.

This clone showed up just a few times. A junction boundary mismatches the germline segment, possibly from a read error. The chain is built from TRBV10-3 and TRBJ2-7, with D maybe TRBD2 (5 bases). The CDR3 totals 12 residues. Germline V lookup: CDR1 ENHRY, CDR2 SYGVKD. The chain's CDR3 is CASSEIGDEQYF. CDR3 DNA sequence: TGTGCCAGCAGTGAAATCGGGGACGAGCAGTACTTC.

This clone was detected only a few times. The V call is TRBV6-1, the J call TRBJ1-2; D not certain. Germline CDR1 is MNHNS and CDR2 is SASEGT. Trimming took off 7 bases at V and 4 bases at J, with 13 bases between the two ends. The CDR3 totals 13 residues. CDR3 DNA sequence: TGTGCCAGCACTAGCAGGACCGGCTATGGCTACACCTTC. It codes for CASTSRTGYGYTF.

The chain employs TRBV5-6 and TRBJ2-2; 9 nucleotides match TRBD2. This CDR3 spans 16 amino acids. Losses at the gene ends were 0 bases for V and 5 bases for J; bases not matched to a gene: 5. CDR1 and CDR2 from the germline V gene are SGHDT and YYEEEE. CDR3 loop: CASSLAAGGHTGELFF. The CDR3, as DNA: TGTGCCAGCAGCTTGGCTGCGGGGGGGCATACCGGGGAGCTGTTTTTT.